This T cell receptor (beta chain) was profiled in a study of vaccination effects on CD4 cells after COVID-19. Study as a whole: Participants each got two BNT162b2 or mRNA-1273 vaccine doses.

This clone was found a few times. Its antigen is unknown. The CDR3 is 13 amino acids. V lost 0 bases, J lost 1 base, and 4 bases lay in between. Germline CDR1 SGHRS, CDR2 YFSETQ. Before any sequencing was done, the ViraFEST assay used viral peptide pools to expand antigen-specific CD4+ T cells. It was after approximately 11 days of culture that CD4+ T cells were isolated. People in the vaccine group had not been infected with SARS-CoV-2 before, and their nucleocapsid antibodies were negative. Researchers swapped half the medium for IL-2 medium on both days 3 and 7. General study results and limits: The study found marked clonal contraction of infection- and vaccine-induced clones late after vaccination. Researchers reported few convalescent patients and no early post-infection timepoints in the study.

Using immunoSEQ multiplex PCR, the repertoire was profiled, and TCRdb retains in-frame clones only, with some absent. The sample holds roughly 50,000 clones; 75% to 80% are singletons and the top ten take 5.5% to 7%. The chain employs TRBV5-1 and TRBJ1-2; D not certain. The source of this sequence is a human donor who received a COVID-19 vaccine. The sample here was CD4+ T cells from PBMCs cultured with HCoV-OC43 spike peptides, taken before COVID-19 vaccination. The subset denotes: HCoV-OC43 spike overlapping peptide pool stimulation. The CDR3 is CASSLGSNYGYTF. CDR3 bases: TGCGCCAGCAGCTTGGGAAGTAACTATGGCTACACCTTC.